These 8 T cell receptor beta chains came from one sample sequenced in a study of cytomegalovirus exposure and HLA in healthy donors. The PCR had 60 Vbeta and 13 Jbeta primers. The data were produced by immunoSEQ multiplex PCR, yet TCRdb's version contains in-frame clones alone and is incomplete. The repertoire consists of 200,000 to 250,000 clones, with 70% to 80% occurring once and the leading ten covering 2.5% to 3%. Sequenced: PBMCs. These receptors were obtained from a woman in her fifties or sixties in good health and CMV-seropositive.

This clone was observed a few times. The gene calls are TRBV11-2 and TRBJ2-3; TRBD2 might be the D (7 bases). Germline values: CDR1 SGHAT, CDR2 FQNNGV. The V and J ends lost 1 base and 5 bases respectively, with 10 bases between them. CDR3 length equals 14 residues. The CDR3 region has the DNA TGTGCCAGCAGCTTAGGGGGGGGGCAAGATACGCAGTATTTT. Translated, it gives CASSLGGGQDTQYF. The full variable domain, in which reference TRBV11-2 and TRBJ2-3 provide the parts outside the CDR3, is EAGVAQSPRYKIIEKRQSVAFWCNPISGHATLYWYQQILGQGPKLLIQFQNNGVVDDSQLPKDRFSAERLKGVDSTLKIQPAKLEDSAVYLCASSLGGGQDTQYFGPGTRLTVL.

The chain carries TRBV7-6 and TRBJ2-5; 11 nucleotides match TRBD1. V was pared by 0 bases and J by 4 bases, with 1 base of the junction left unmatched. This CDR3 is built from 15 residues. In germline, CDR1 is SGHVS, CDR2 FNYEAQ. CDR3 in DNA: TGTGCCAGCAGCTTAGCGGGACAGGGGGTAGAGACCCAGTACTTC. Amino acid sequence: CASSLAGQGVETQYF.

This clone was seen a handful of times. This chain connects TRBV28 to TRBJ2-5; no definite D call. The CDR3 consists of 22 residues. V lost 2 bases, J lost 1 base, and 32 bases lay in between. Germline V gene lookup returns CDR1 MDHEN and CDR2 SYDVKM. CDR3 residues: CASSLGYLPMKIDKNFQETQYF. The CDR3, as DNA: TGTGCCAGCAGTTTAGGGTACTTGCCCATGAAAATTGACAAGAATTTCCAAGAGACCCAGTACTTC.

J is TRBJ2-1 and V is TRBV7-8, with D perhaps TRBD1 (5 bases). The germline V and J ends were trimmed by 5 bases and 4 bases, with 9 bases remaining between them. There are 13 residues in the CDR3. The germline CDR1 and CDR2 sequences are SGHVS and FQNEAQ. CDR3 DNA sequence: TGTGCCAGCAGCGTACAGGCTTACAATGAGCAGTTCTTC. Its translation is CASSVQAYNEQFF.

This clone has a handful of counts. This sequence joins TRBV4-3 and TRBJ1-1, with 8 bases matching TRBD1. The germline CDR1 and CDR2 sequences are LGHNA and YSLEER. The J segment lost 1 base and the V segment lost 2 bases, leaving 6 bases of the junction unmatched. The CDR3 contains 16 residues. CDR3 sequence: CASSQIPGQENTEAFF. CDR3 nucleotide sequence: TGCGCCAGCAGCCAAATACCGGGACAGGAGAACACTGAAGCTTTCTTT.

The genes are TRBV30 and TRBJ1-4; unclear D gene. The CDR3 is 13 amino acids. CDR1 is GTSNPN, CDR2 SVGIG, per germline (reference sequence). V lost 3 bases, J lost 3 bases, and 8 bases lay in between. DNA for the CDR3: TGTGCCTGGAGGCGAAGAGCTAATGAAAAACTGTTTTTT. It encodes CAWRRRANEKLFF.

Ten or more counts support this clone. The V call is TRBV4-1, the J call TRBJ1-5; D call uncertain. Trimming shortened V by 4 bases and J by 0 bases, and 10 bases separated the two germline ends. CDR1 and CDR2 (germline): MGHRA, YSYEKL. The CDR3 has 15 residues. CDR3 sequence: CASSPDWHSNQPQHF. The DNA of the CDR3 is TGCGCCAGCAGCCCCGACTGGCATAGCAATCAGCCCCAGCATTTT.

A few counts support this clone. V and J are TRBV9 and TRBJ2-3, with 8 nucleotides matching TRBD1. Germline lookup yields CDR1 SGDLS and CDR2 YYNGEE. The junction had 12 bases not matched to a gene; V was cut back by 8 bases and J by 1 base. The CDR3 has 16 residues. The CDR3 region is CASTPGDRGGTDTQYF. DNA for the CDR3: TGTGCCAGTACCCCGGGAGACAGGGGTGGCACAGATACGCAGTATTTT.